This TCR beta chain was captured in a study of cytomegalovirus exposure and HLA in healthy donors (dated 2017 in TCRdb). Regarding the complete study: According to a later analysis, one platform produced both the 100 to 150 validation repertoires and the 620 or so repertoires of the first cohort. The aim of the study was to test whether cataloging public T cell receptors could identify signatures of past pathogen exposure. Besides the first cohort of more than 650 subjects, a separate validation cohort made up of 120 different subjects was used. To predict cytomegalovirus infection status, the study brought together high-throughput TCR immunosequencing, statistical association of individual TCRs with disease status, and machine learning.

The study at large found these results: A later analysis had no HLA typing for the validation cohort, so co-occurrence there was scored across all 110 or so repertoires. The authors suggested that the approach could potentially be generalized to other disease states and immunological phenotypes. The classifier was reported to diagnose cytomegalovirus status with high specificity and sensitivity in both the original cohort and the validation cohort. Subsequent analysis determined that TCRs grouped into clusters in the first cohort also showed a tendency toward co-occurrence across the 120 or so validation repertoires, and roughly 94% of cluster scores exceeded 0. Three of the identified cytomegalovirus-associated TCR beta chains were confirmed in vitro to be specific for cytomegalovirus antigens. Most TCR sequences were seen in very few donors, while some public TCRs were found in many individuals. The study gave a list of more than 150 TCR beta chains associated with cytomegalovirus.

Library preparation was by the immunoSEQ multiplex PCR assay. Turning to the authors' computational methods: A statistical classification framework was built for diagnosing cytomegalovirus status from the catalog of TCR beta chain sequences. Not all clones reach the TCRdb copy of this immuneACCESS table, which keeps in-frame sequences only. Checked studies attribute under half of the gap to unresolved V genes and leave the rest unexplained. D and trimming were read from the DNA, whereas the V and J calls and clone size are those reported in that table. A total of around 150,000 clones appear in this sample, roughly 80% of them only once. The ten largest clones capture more than 8.5% of the sample. Donors formed part of the validation cohort, which comprised approximately 130 subjects and was distinct from the first cohort of 666 subjects. Comments on this clone: Its antigen is still unknown. Base quality data are lacking; no much larger clone is found one base away.

Sequenced: PBMCs. The sequence was collected from a man aged 25-45 years in good health and CMV-seropositive.

The encoded CDR3 is CASSSVMSGEHGYTF. The nucleotides read TGCGCCAGCAGCTCTGTTATGTCGGGGGAGCATGGCTACACCTTC. The rearrangement combines TRBV5-1 with TRBJ1-2; a weak D assignment points to TRBD1 (5 bases agree). The V and J ends are trimmed by 3 bases and 6 bases, leaving 18 bases between them. The germline V gene provides CDR1 SGHRS and CDR2 YFSETQ. The CDR3 spans 15 residues, from the cysteine through the phenylalanine. The read is trimmed to its CDR3 DNA, 45 bases read in frame from base 1.